One TCR beta chain is described in this entry. In the original processing: Nucleated cell counts were estimated from reference gene primer amplification. The table came from immunoSEQ multiplex PCR; TCRdb's copy has only in-frame clones and leaves some out. Clonal size and the V and J genes are those of that table, whereas D and trimming came from the DNA. The table lists 150,000 to 200,000 clones, under 80% of them singletons. V dropped 6 bases and J dropped 0; count of bases not matched to a gene: 9. The length of the CDR3 is 16 residues. The germline V gene has CDR1 MDHEN and CDR2 SYDVKM. This entry belongs to a study of blood T cell repertoires in COVID-19. Study at large: Nucleic acid was either cDNA or gDNA, and it came from T cells, B-cell-depleted T cells, or PBMCs.

Cohorts were assigned according to the clinical history that participants reported. Sequencing was done on a sample of PBMCs or T cells enriched from blood (not recorded which). This TCR was sampled from a woman aged 45 to 65 with acute COVID-19. J is TRBJ2-3 and V is TRBV28, with TRBD1 identical over 7 bases. In DNA, the CDR3 is TGTGCCAGCAGAACCTATCTGACAGGGAGCACAGATACGCAGTATTTT. This codes for CASRTYLTGSTDTQYF.